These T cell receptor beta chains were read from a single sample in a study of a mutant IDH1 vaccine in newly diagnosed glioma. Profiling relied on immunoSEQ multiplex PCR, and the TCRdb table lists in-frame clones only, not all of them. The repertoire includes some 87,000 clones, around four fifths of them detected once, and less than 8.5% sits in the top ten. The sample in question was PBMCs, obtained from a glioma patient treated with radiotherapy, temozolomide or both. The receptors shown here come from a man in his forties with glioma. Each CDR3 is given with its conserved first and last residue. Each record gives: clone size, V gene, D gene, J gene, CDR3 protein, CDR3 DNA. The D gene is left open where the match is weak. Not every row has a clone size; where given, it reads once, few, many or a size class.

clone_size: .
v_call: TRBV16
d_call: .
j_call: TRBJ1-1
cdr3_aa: CASSPTRGRSAEAFF
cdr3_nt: TGTGCCAGCAGCCCTACACGAGGCAGAAGTGCTGAAGCTTTCTTT

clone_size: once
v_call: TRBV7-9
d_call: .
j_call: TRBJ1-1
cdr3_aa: CASSLDGSLTRGTEAFF
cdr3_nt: TGTGCCAGCAGCTTAGACGGGAGTTTAACTCGAGGCACTGAAGCTTTCTTT

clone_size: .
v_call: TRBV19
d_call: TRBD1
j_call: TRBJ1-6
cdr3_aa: CASKGGQANSPLHF
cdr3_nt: TGTGCCAGTAAGGGGGGACAGGCTAATTCACCCCTCCACTTT

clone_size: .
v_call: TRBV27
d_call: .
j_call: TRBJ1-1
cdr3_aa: CASSFRGAGTEAFF
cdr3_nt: TGTGCCAGCAGTTTCCGGGGGGCAGGGACTGAAGCTTTCTTT

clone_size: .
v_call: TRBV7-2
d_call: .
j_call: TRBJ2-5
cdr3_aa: CASSPRGETQYF
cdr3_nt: TGTGCCAGCAGCCCACGCGGGGAGACCCAGTACTTC

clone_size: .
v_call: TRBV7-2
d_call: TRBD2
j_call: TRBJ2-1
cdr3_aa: CASSFKREPNEQFF
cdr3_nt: TGTGCCAGCAGCTTCAAGCGGGAGCCCAATGAGCAGTTCTTC

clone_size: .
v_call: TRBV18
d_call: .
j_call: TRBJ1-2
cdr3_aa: CASSLGADSNYGYTF
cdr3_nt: TGTGCCAGCTCACTCGGCGCAGATAGTAACTATGGCTACACCTTC

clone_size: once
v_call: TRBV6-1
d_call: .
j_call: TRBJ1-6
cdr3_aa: CASSEGGLVSPLHF
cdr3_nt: TGTGCCAGCAGTGAAGGCGGGTTGGTTTCACCCCTCCACTTT

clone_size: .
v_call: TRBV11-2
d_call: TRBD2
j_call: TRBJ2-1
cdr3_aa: CASSLAGSSYNEQFF
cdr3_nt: TGTGCCAGCAGCCTAGCGGGGAGCTCCTACAATGAGCAGTTCTTC

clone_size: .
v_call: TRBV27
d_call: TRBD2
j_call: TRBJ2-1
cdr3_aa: CASSFSGTNPYNEQFF
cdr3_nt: TGTGCCAGCAGTTTTTCCGGGACTAACCCCTACAATGAGCAGTTCTTC

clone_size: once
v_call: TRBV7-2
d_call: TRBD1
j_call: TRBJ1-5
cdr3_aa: CASSSDRGGQPQHF
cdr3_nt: TGTGCCAGCAGCTCCGACAGGGGGGGTCAGCCCCAGCATTTT

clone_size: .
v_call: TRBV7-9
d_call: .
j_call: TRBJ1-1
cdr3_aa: CASSLVVGQGIAFF
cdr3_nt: TGTGCCAGCAGCTTAGTTGTAGGCCAGGGGATAGCTTTCTTT

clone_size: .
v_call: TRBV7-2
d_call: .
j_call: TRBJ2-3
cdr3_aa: CASSLGGGRDTQYF
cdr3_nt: TGTGCCAGCAGCTTAGGGGGGGGGCGTGATACGCAGTATTTT

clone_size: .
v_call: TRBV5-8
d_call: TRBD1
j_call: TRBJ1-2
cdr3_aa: CASSLGQGTSGYTF
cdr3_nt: TGTGCCAGCAGCTTGGGACAGGGGACTTCTGGCTACACCTTC

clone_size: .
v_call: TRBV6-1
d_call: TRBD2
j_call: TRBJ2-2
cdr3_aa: CAISESGKGLTGELFF
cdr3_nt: TGTGCCATCAGTGAAAGCGGGAAGGGTTTGACCGGGGAGCTGTTTTTT

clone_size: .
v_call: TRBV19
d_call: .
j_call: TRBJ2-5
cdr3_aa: CASTPTSWPGETQYF
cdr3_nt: TGTGCCAGTACCCCAACAAGTTGGCCGGGAGAGACCCAGTACTTC

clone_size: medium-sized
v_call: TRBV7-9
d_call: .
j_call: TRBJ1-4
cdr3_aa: CASSLGGMPNEKLFF
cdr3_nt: TGTGCCAGCAGCTTAGGAGGAATGCCTAATGAAAAACTGTTTTTT

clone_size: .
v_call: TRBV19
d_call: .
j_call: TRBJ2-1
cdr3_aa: CASSIDRDWGKGDEQFF
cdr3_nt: TGTGCCAGTAGTATAGATCGGGACTGGGGAAAGGGGGATGAGCAGTTCTTC

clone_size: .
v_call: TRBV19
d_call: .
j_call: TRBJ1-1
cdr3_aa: CASSQVGNTEAFF
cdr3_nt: TGTGCCAGTAGTCAGGTTGGGAACACTGAAGCTTTCTTT

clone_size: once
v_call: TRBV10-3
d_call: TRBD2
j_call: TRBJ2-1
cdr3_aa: CAISGTSGRKNEQFF
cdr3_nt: TGTGCCATCAGTGGGACTAGCGGGAGGAAGAATGAGCAGTTCTTC

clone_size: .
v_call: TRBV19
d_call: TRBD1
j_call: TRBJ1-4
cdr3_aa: CASRRTGDEKLFF
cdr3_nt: TGTGCCAGTCGCCGGACAGGGGATGAAAAACTGTTTTTT

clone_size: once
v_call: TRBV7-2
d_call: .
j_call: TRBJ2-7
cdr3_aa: CASSFWTGTDYEQYF
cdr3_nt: TGTGCCAGCAGCTTCTGGACCGGGACCGACTACGAGCAGTACTTC

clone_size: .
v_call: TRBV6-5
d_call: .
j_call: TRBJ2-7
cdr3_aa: CASSRPRDTYEQYF
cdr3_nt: TGTGCCAGCAGTCGCCCTCGGGACACCTACGAGCAGTACTTC

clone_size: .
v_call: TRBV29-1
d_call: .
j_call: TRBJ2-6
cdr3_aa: CSVGGFSGANVLTF
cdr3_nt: TGCAGCGTGGGGGGCTTCTCTGGGGCCAACGTCCTGACTTTC

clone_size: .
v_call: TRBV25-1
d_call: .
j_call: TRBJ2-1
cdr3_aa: CASSEFGGRGYNEQFF
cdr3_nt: TGTGCCAGCAGTGAATTTGGGGGACGGGGGTACAATGAGCAGTTCTTC

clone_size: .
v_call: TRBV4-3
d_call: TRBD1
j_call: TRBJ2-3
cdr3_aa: CASSQSAGTGGLDTQYF
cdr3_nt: TGCGCCAGCAGCCAATCGGCCGGGACAGGGGGCTTAGATACGCAGTATTTT

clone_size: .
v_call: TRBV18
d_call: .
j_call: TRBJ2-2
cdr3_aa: CASSPLPGDGELFF
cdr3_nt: TGTGCCAGCTCACCACTGCCGGGGGACGGGGAGCTGTTTTTT

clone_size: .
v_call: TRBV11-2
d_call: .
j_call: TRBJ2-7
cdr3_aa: CASSFPGPGYYEQYF
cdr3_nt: TGTGCCAGCAGTTTTCCGGGACCAGGGTACTACGAGCAGTACTTC

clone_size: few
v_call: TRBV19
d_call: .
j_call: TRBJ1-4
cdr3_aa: CASSGYPITNEKLFF
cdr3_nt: TGTGCCAGTAGTGGCTATCCAATAACTAATGAAAAACTGTTTTTT

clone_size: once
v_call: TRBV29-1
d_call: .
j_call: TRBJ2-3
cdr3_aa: CSVRPQEDTQYF
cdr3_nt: TGCAGCGTCCGCCCCCAGGAAGATACGCAGTATTTT

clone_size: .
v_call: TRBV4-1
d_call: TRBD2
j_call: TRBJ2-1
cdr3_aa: CASSRIQTTSGGNNEQFF
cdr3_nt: TGCGCCAGCAGCCGCATCCAAACGACTAGCGGGGGTAACAATGAGCAGTTCTTC

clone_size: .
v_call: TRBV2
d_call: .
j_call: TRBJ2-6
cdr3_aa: CASSGRRAGGANVLTF
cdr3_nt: TGTGCCAGCAGTGGGAGAAGGGCCGGAGGGGCCAACGTCCTGACTTTC

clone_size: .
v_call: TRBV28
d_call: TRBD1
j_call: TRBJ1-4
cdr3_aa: CASSPPRQGRDEKLFF
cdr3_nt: TGTGCCAGCAGTCCCCCCCGACAGGGAAGGGATGAAAAACTGTTTTTT

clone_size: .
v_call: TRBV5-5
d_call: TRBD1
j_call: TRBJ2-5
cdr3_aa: CASSGPGQGARTQYF
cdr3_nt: TGTGCCAGCAGCGGCCCGGGACAGGGGGCTCGGACCCAGTACTTC

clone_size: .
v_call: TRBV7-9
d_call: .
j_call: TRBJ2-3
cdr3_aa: CASSLADTDTQYF
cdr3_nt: TGTGCCAGCAGCTTAGCGGACACAGATACGCAGTATTTT

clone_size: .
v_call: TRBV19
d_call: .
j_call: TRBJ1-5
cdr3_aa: CASSSGRSQPQHF
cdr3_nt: TGTGCCAGTAGCAGTGGGAGGTCTCAGCCCCAGCATTTT

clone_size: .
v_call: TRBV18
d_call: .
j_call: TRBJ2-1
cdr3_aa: CASSPIVVGSPYNEQFF
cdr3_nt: TGTGCCAGCTCCCCCATCGTAGTCGGTTCCCCATACAATGAGCAGTTCTTC

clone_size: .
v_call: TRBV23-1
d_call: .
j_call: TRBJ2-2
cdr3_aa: CASTDPGGSWDTGELFF
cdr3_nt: TGCGCCAGCACCGATCCGGGGGGCTCTTGGGACACCGGGGAGCTGTTTTTT

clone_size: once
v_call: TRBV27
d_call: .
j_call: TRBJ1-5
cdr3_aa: CASSFYGTAQPQHF
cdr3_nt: TGTGCCAGCAGTTTCTACGGGACCGCTCAGCCCCAGCATTTT

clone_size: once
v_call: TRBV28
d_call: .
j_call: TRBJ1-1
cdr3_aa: CASRKGGRGTEAFF
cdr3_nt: TGTGCCAGCAGGAAGGGGGGGCGAGGCACTGAAGCTTTCTTT